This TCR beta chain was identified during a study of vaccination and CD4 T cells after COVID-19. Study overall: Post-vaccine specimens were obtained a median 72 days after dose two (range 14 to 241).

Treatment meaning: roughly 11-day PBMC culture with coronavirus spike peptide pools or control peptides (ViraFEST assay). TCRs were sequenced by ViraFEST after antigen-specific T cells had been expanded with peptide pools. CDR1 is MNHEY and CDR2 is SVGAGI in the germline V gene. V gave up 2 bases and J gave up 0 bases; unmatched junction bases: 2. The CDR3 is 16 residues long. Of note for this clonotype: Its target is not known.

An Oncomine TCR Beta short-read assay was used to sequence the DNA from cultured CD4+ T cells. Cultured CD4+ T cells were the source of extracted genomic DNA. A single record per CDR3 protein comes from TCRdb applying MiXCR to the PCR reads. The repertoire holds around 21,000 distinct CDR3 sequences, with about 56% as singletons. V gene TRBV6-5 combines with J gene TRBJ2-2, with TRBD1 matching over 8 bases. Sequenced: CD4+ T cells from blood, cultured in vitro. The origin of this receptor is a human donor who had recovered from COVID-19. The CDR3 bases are TGTGCCAGCAGTTACCTACAGGGGGCGAACACCGGGGAGCTGTTTTTT. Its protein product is CASSYLQGANTGELFF.